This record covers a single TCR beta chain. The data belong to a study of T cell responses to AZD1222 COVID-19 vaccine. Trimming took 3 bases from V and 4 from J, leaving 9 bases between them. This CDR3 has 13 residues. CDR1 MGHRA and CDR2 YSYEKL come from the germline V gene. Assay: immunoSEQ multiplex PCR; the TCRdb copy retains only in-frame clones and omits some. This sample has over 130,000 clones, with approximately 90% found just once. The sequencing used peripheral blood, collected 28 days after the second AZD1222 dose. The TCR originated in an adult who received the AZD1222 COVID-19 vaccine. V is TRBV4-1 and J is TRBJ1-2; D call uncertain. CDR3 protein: CASSQSLGYGYTF. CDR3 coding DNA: TGCGCCAGCAGCCAGTCTCTCGGCTATGGCTACACCTTC.